Listed below are T cell receptor beta chains from one sample, sequenced in a study of vaccination and CD4 T cells after COVID-19. These receptors' targets are unknown. TCRdb used MiXCR to reprocess the PCR reads, holding one entry per CDR3 protein. The sample has some 26,000 distinct CDR3 sequences, around half seen once; the top ten hold roughly 30%. The source was CD4+ T cells from blood, cultured in vitro, collected before SARS-CoV-2 vaccination. The origin of the receptors is a human donor who received a COVID-19 vaccine. Both conserved end residues are part of each CDR3. The D gene is left open where the match is weak. A clone size is listed for some rows: how often the clone was seen (once, few, many), or a class if it is expanded.

clone_size,v_call,j_call,d_call,cdr3_aa,cdr3_nt
NA,TRBV20-1,TRBJ1-4,NA,CSAPWSAAEKLFF,TGCAGTGCCCCCTGGTCGGCCGCGGAAAAACTGTTTTTT
NA,TRBV3-1,TRBJ1-2,NA,CASSQGSQGLGGYTF,TGTGCCAGCAGCCAAGGGTCGCAGGGGTTAGGTGGCTACACCTTC
NA,TRBV12-3/TRBV12-4,TRBJ1-2,TRBD1,CASSTRDSYGYTF,TGTGCCAGCAGTACTCGGGACAGCTATGGCTACACCTTC
few,TRBV10-1,TRBJ1-3,NA,CASSDVTSSGNTIYF,TGCGCCAGCAGTGATGTGACAAGCTCTGGAAACACCATATATTTT
few,TRBV6-5,TRBJ1-2,NA,CASSYSPAGSGYGYTF,TGTGCCAGCAGTTACTCCCCGGCAGGGTCCGGCTATGGCTACACCTTC
once,TRBV4-2,TRBJ1-4,NA,CASSQEGGTGEKLFF,TGTGCCAGCAGCCAAGAGGGGGGAACTGGCGAAAAACTGTTTTTT
few,TRBV6-5,TRBJ2-7,NA,CASSYARGASYEQYF,TGTGCCAGCAGTTACGCCAGGGGGGCCTCCTACGAGCAGTACTTC
NA,TRBV10-1,TRBJ2-2,TRBD2,CASSDLAGGGELFF,TGCGCCAGCAGTGACCTAGCGGGGGGCGGGGAGCTGTTTTTT
NA,TRBV6-5,TRBJ2-5,NA,CASSYSLTGIQETQYF,TGTGCCAGCAGTTACTCGCTAACGGGGATCCAAGAGACCCAGTACTTC
NA,TRBV12-5,TRBJ2-7,NA,CASDKAGQPYEQYF,TGTGCTAGTGACAAGGCGGGGCAGCCCTACGAGCAGTACTTC
NA,TRBV2,TRBJ1-5,NA,CASGLHVLSNQPQHF,TGTGCCAGCGGCCTACATGTATTAAGCAATCAGCCCCAGCATTTT
NA,TRBV9,TRBJ1-1,NA,CASSVDIGVTGEAFF,TGTGCCAGCAGCGTAGACATTGGGGTTACAGGTGAAGCTTTCTTT
NA,TRBV19,TRBJ2-6,NA,CASSITGQPGANVLTF,TGTGCCAGTAGTATCACAGGGCAACCCGGGGCCAACGTCCTGACTTTC
NA,TRBV6-1,TRBJ1-1,NA,CASRVNMNTEAFF,TGTGCCAGCAGGGTGAACATGAACACTGAAGCTTTCTTT
NA,TRBV9,TRBJ1-2,TRBD1,CASTRQGAWNYGYTF,TGTGCCAGCACCAGACAGGGGGCGTGGAACTATGGCTACACCTTC
NA,TRBV20-1,TRBJ2-7,TRBD2,CSARGGTSGTSSYEQYF,TGCAGTGCTAGAGGGGGGACTAGCGGGACGAGCTCCTACGAGCAGTACTTC
few,TRBV6-1,TRBJ2-3,NA,CASKQTRWTDTQYF,TGTGCCAGCAAACAGACTAGGTGGACAGATACGCAGTATTTT
medium-sized,TRBV12-3/TRBV12-4,TRBJ1-5,NA,CASSFGTILTSNQPQHF,TGTGCCAGCAGTTTTGGGACTATACTCACAAGCAATCAGCCCCAGCATTTT
NA,TRBV19,TRBJ2-5,NA,CASSIFPGDSGETQYF,TGTGCCAGTAGTATCTTTCCCGGGGACTCGGGGGAGACCCAGTACTTC
NA,TRBV12-3/TRBV12-4,TRBJ2-3,TRBD1,CASRSYGQGATDTQYF,TGTGCCAGCAGGTCTTACGGACAGGGGGCAACAGATACGCAGTATTTT
NA,TRBV12-3/TRBV12-4,TRBJ1-1,TRBD1,CASMGTRGRAQGPGAFF,TGTGCCAGCATGGGAACGCGGGGGCGAGCACAGGGGCCGGGGGCTTTCTTT
NA,TRBV7-9,TRBJ2-3,NA,CASSPLSVGTDTQYF,TGTGCCAGCAGCCCCCTTTCCGTGGGCACAGATACGCAGTATTTT
NA,TRBV20-1,TRBJ2-1,NA,CSARDVRTDSYNEQFF,TGCAGTGCTAGAGATGTGCGGACAGACTCCTACAATGAGCAGTTCTTC
NA,TRBV12-3/TRBV12-4,TRBJ2-7,TRBD2,CASSFGLALGEQYF,TGTGCCAGCAGTTTTGGACTAGCATTGGGCGAGCAGTACTTC
NA,TRBV10-3,TRBJ1-1,NA,CAISGGVNYPEAFF,TGTGCCATCAGTGGAGGGGTTAACTATCCTGAAGCTTTCTTT
NA,TRBV29-1,TRBJ2-2,NA,CSVEGVGGELFF,TGCAGCGTTGAAGGGGTTGGCGGGGAGCTGTTTTTT